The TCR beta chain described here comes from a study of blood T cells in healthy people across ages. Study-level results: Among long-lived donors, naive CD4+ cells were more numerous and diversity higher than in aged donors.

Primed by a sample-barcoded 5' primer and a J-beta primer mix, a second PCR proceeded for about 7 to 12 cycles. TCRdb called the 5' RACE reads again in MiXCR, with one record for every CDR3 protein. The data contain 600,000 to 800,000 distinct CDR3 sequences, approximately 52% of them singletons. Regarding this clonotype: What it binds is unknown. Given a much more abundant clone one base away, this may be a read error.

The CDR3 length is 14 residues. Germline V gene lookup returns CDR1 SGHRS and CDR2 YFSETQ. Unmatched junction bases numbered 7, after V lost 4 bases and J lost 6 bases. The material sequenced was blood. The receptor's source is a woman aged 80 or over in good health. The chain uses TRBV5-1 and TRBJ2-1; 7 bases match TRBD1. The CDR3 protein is CASSAGTDCNEQFF. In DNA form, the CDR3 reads TGCGCCAGCAGCGCCGGGACAGACTGCAATGAGCAGTTCTTC.